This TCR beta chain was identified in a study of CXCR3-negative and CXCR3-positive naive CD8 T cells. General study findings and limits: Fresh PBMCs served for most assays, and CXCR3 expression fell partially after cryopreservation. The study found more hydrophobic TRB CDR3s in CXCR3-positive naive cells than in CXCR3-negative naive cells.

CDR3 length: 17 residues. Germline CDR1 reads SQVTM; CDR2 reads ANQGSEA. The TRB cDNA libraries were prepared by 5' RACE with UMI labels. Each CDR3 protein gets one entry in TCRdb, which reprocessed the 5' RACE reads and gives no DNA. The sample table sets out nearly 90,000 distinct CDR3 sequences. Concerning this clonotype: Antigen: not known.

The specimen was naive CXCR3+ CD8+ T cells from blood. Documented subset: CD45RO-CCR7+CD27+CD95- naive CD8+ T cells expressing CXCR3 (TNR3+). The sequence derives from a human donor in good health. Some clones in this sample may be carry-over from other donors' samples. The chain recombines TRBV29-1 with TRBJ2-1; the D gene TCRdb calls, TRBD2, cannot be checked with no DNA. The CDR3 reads CSVDGIPGLAGDNEQFF.